This T cell receptor (beta chain) was sequenced in a study of T cells in Graves' hyperthyroidism and ophthalmopathy. Diagnostic decisions used clinical symptoms, serum thyroxine and TRAb, thyroid ultrasound and orbital computed tomography. The trim removed 1 base at V and 12 bases at J, leaving 13 bases unmatched. The CDR3 loop spans 15 amino acids. Germline CDR1 and CDR2: DFQATT and SNEGSKA (reference sequence). Amplified regions were TCR beta CDR3 sequences from RNA transcripts. Primed by the HTBI set, a first-round RT-PCR was run on the TCR CDR3. Via MiXCR, TCRdb re-called the multiplex PCR reads, giving one row per CDR3 protein. The table lists under 400,000 distinct CDR3 sequences, less than 15% of them singletons. Regarding the study as a whole: Model output signaled ophthalmopathy a median roughly 6.5 months ahead of onset.

This clonotype was detected a few times. Its antigen remains unknown. Sequences were obtained from blood. This TCR derives from a young woman with Graves' hyperthyroidism. V and J are TRBV20-1 and TRBJ2-7; 12 positions match TRBD1. The CDR3 coding sequence is TGCAGTGCTAGAGGTCGGGACAGGGGGCCGAGGCGAGCGTACTTC. This encodes CSARGRDRGPRRAYF.